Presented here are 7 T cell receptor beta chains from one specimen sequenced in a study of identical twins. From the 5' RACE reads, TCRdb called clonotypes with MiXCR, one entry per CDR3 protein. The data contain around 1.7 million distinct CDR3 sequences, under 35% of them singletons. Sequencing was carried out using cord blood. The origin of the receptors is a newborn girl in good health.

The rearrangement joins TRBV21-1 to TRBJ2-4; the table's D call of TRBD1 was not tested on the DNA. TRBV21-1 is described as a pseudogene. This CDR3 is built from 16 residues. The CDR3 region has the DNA TGTGCCAGCAGCAAACTAGACGGGGGAGCCAAAAACATTCAGTACTTC. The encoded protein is CASSKLDGGAKNIQYF.

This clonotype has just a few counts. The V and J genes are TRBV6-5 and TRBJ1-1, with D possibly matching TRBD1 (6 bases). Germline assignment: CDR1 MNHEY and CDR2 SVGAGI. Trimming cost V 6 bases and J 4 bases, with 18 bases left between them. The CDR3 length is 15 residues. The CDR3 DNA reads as TGTGCCAGCAGCGCATCGGGACAAGGGAGCACTGAAGCTTTCTTT. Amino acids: CASSASGQGSTEAFF.

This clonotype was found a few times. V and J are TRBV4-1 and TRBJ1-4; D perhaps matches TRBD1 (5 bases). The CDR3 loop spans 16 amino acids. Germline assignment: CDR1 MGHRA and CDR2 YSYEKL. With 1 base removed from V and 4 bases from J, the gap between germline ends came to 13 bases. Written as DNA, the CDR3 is TGCGCCAGCAGCCAAGTCCCGGGACCGGTTAATGAAAAACTGTTTTTT. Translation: CASSQVPGPVNEKLFF.

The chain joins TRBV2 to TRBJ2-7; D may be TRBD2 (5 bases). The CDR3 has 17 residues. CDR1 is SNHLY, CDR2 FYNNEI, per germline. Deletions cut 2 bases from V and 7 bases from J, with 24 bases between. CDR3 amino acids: CASSERTGMVSRNEQYF. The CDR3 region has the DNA TGTGCCAGCAGTGAAAGGACTGGGATGGTTTCTAGGAATGAGCAGTACTTC.

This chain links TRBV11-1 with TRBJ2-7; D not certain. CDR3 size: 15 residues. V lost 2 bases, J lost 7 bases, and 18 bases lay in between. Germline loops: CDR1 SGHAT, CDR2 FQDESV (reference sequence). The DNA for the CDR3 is TGTGCCAGCAGCTTAAATACATTCGCCTACAATGAGCAGTACTTC. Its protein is CASSLNTFAYNEQYF.

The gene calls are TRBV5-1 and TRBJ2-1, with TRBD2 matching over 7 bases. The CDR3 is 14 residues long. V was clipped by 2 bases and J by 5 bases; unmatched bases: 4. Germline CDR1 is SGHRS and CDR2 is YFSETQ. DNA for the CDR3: TGCGCCAGCAGCTTTGGACTAGAACACAATGAGCAGTTCTTC. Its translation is CASSFGLEHNEQFF.

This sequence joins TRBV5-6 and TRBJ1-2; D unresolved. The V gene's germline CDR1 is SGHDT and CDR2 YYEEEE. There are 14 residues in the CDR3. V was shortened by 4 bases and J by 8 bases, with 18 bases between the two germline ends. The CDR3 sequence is CASSRWKLVGGYTF. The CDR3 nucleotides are TGTGCCAGCAGCAGGTGGAAATTAGTAGGAGGCTACACCTTC.